The rows below give T cell receptor beta chains drawn from one sample of a study of T-cell memory formation after mild COVID-19. MiXCR, run by TCRdb on the 5' RACE reads, gives a single entry per CDR3 protein. The sample lists more than 450,000 distinct CDR3 sequences; roughly 17% were seen once. Sequenced input: PBMCs or a T cell subset sorted from them (not recorded which). The receptors shown here come from an adult woman who had mild COVID-19 (a few samples of this study predate the infection). Cell type and time point are not known. Both conserved end residues are trimmed from each CDR3. Fields, in order: J gene, V gene, CDR3 protein.

TRBJ2-3 TRBV4-1 ASSQDLSDTQY
TRBJ2-7 TRBV6-1 ASSERVGEQY
TRBJ2-1 TRBV30 AWSRGLAGGGQF
TRBJ1-1 TRBV7-2 ASSLRHTEAF
TRBJ2-5 TRBV2 ASSERRALKGETQY
TRBJ2-6 TRBV20-1 SARWDPSGANVLT
TRBJ2-2 TRBV4-1 ASSQERGPAGELF
TRBJ2-7 TRBV12-3/TRBV12-4 ASNIGGGEQY
TRBJ2-5 TRBV18 ASSPAGIAETQY
TRBJ2-3 TRBV5-1 ASSVGIGTDTQY
TRBJ1-2 TRBV25-1 ASSPGQGGAEGYT
TRBJ2-3 TRBV6-5 ASSYEGRANAQY
TRBJ2-3 TRBV20-1 SAPSGGGPDTQY
TRBJ2-7 TRBV10-3 ATGRDKAYEQY
TRBJ1-2 TRBV6-2/TRBV6-3 ASSYGGLNGYT
TRBJ1-4 TRBV20-1 SARDAGRTNEKLF
TRBJ2-1 TRBV27 ASSLGSPTEQF
TRBJ2-7 TRBV12-3/TRBV12-4 ASSLALLLSYEQY
TRBJ2-3 TRBV24-1 ATSAKDDTLFGNTQY
TRBJ1-1 TRBV6-5 ASSYSGPGGAF
TRBJ2-3 TRBV24-1 ATSDLDSTGGSTDTQY
TRBJ2-7 TRBV5-6 ASSALPGLAGVNSYEQY
TRBJ1-5 TRBV7-9 ASSFWDRGDSQPQH
TRBJ2-2 TRBV7-3 ASSLGSQGATGELF
TRBJ1-2 TRBV30 AWSPGRLYGYT
TRBJ1-1 TRBV15 ATSSGLRYAEAF
TRBJ2-2 TRBV9 ASSVGTGEYGGELF
TRBJ2-2 TRBV7-2 ASSPGYANTGELF
TRBJ1-5 TRBV3-1 ASSQERGNQPQH
TRBJ2-3 TRBV7-9 ASGRLAGLDTQY
TRBJ2-3 TRBV15 ATSTLLAGSTDTQY
TRBJ2-1 TRBV4-2 ASSQDSQGHTLQF
TRBJ1-5 TRBV7-9 ASSLGRTEGQPQH
TRBJ2-1 TRBV3-1 ASSQEHEQF
TRBJ2-2 TRBV7-6 ASSPDRWTGELF
TRBJ1-1 TRBV7-6 ASSSKTGLNTEAF
TRBJ1-2 TRBV11-2 ASSLTHGYT
TRBJ2-7 TRBV7-7 ASSSGQGNYEQY
TRBJ1-1 TRBV7-9 ASSPYVTEAF
TRBJ2-7 TRBV28 ASSLWAGATEEQY
TRBJ1-1 TRBV30 AWLGQLNTEAF
TRBJ1-2 TRBV10-3 AIRLGSYGYT
TRBJ2-3 TRBV28 ASSIWREGTDTQY
TRBJ2-1 TRBV20-1 SARGGGPLYNEQF
TRBJ1-5 TRBV12-3/TRBV12-4 ASSDYSNQPQH
TRBJ1-2 TRBV2 ASSESHSGGGYGYT
TRBJ2-2 TRBV6-4 ARKHRQFRDTGELF
TRBJ1-6 TRBV6-6 ASSRDTQNSPLH
TRBJ2-7 TRBV6-5 ASSYSRDINEQY
TRBJ1-1 TRBV7-2 ASSLFATSPEAF
TRBJ1-5 TRBV5-1 ASSLDGTPLTPQH
TRBJ2-3 TRBV5-6 ASSLDRGGSDTQY
TRBJ1-1 TRBV10-3 AISELDRAKAEAF
TRBJ2-7 TRBV6-1 ASRDRGRRGEQY
TRBJ2-2 TRBV7-8 ASSSSTGSIGELF
TRBJ2-1 TRBV5-1 ASSLTGDYNEQF
TRBJ2-1 TRBV15 ATSSRRRTSVYNEQF
TRBJ2-6 TRBV6-5 ASSYGTGISGANVLT
TRBJ2-7 TRBV5-5 ASSSENAYEQY